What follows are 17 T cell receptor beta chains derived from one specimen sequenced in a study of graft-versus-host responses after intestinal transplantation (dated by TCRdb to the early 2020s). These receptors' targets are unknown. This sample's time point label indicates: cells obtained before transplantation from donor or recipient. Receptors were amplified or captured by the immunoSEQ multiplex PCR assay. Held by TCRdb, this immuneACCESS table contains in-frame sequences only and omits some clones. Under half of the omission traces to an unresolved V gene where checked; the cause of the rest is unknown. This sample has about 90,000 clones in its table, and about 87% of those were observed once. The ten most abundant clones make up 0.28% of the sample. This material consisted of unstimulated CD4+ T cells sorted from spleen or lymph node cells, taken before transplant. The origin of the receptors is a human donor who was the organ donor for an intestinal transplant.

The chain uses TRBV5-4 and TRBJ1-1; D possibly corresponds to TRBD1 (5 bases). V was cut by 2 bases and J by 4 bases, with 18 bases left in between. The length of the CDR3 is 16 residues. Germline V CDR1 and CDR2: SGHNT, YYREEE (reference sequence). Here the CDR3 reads CASSFRAIQTSTEAFF. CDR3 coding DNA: TGTGCCAGCAGCTTCAGGGCCATACAAACAAGCACTGAAGCTTTCTTT.

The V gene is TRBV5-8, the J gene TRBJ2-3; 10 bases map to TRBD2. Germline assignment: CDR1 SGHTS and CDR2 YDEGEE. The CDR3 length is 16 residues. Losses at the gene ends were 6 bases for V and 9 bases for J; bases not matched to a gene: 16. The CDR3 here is CASTPRASGGIDTQYF. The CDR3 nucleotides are TGTGCCAGCACACCCAGAGCTAGCGGGGGAATAGACACGCAGTATTTT.

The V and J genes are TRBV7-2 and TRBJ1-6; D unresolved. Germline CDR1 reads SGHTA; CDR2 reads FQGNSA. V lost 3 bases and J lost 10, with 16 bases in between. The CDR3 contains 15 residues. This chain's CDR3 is CASSLRPNSNSPLHF. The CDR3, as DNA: TGTGCCAGCAGCTTGCGGCCCAATTCAAACTCACCCCTCCACTTT.

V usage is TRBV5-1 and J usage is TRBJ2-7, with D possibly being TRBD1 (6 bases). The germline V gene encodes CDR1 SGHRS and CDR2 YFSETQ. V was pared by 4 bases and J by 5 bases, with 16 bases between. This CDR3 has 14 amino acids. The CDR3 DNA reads TGCGCCAGCAGCCTTTGGACAGAACGCCACGAGCAGTACTTC. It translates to CASSLWTERHEQYF. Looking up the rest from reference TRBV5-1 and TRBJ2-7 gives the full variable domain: KAGVTQTPRYLIKTRGQQVTLSCSPISGHRSVSWYQQTPGQGLQFLFEYFSETQRNKGNFPGRFSGRQFSNSRSEMNVSTLELGDSALYLCASSLWTERHEQYFGPGTRLTVT.

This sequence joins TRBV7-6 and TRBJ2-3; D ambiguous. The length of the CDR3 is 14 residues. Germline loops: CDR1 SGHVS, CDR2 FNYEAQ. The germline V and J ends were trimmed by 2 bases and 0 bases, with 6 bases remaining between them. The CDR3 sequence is CASSLPTSTDTQYF. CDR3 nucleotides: TGTGCCAGCAGCTTACCCACAAGCACAGATACGCAGTATTTT.

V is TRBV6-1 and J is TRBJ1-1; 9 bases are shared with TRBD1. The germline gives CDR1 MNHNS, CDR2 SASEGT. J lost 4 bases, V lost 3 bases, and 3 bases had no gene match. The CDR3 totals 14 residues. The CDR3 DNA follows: TGTGCCAGCAGTGATGGGACAGGGCCCACTGAAGCTTTCTTT. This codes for CASSDGTGPTEAFF.

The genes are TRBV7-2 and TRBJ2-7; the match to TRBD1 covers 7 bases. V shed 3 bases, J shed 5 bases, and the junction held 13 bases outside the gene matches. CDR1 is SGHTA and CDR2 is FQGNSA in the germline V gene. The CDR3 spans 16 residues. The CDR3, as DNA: TGTGCCAGCAGCTTCGCCGGCGGACAGGTGGGCAACGAGCAGTACTTC. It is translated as CASSFAGGQVGNEQYF.

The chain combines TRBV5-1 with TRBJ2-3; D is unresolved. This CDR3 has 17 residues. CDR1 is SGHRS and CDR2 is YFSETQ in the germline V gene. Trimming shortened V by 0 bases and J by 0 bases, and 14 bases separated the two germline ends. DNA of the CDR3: TGCGCCAGCAGCTTGGGCCCCCTGTCGGGTAGCACAGATACGCAGTATTTT. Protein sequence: CASSLGPLSGSTDTQYF.

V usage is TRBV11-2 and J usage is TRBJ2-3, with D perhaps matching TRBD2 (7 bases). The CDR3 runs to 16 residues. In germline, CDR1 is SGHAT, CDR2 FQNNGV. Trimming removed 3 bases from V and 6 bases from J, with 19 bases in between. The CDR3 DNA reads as TGTGCCAGCAGCTTTGGGAAAGGGGGGGCCGGGGATACGCAGTATTTT. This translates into CASSFGKGGAGDTQYF.

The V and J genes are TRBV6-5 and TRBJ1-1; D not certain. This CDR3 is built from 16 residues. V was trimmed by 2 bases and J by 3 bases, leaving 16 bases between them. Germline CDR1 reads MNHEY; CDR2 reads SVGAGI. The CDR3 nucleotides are TGTGCCAGCAGTTACCGACGGGCCGGAGGGTACACTGAAGCTTTCTTT. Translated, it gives CASSYRRAGGYTEAFF.

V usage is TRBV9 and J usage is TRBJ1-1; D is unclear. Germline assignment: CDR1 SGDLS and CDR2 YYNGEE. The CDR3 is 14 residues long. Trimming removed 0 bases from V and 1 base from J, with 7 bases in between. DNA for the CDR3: TGTGCCAGCAGCGTAGCGCCGGGGAACACTGAAGCTTTCTTT. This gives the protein CASSVAPGNTEAFF.

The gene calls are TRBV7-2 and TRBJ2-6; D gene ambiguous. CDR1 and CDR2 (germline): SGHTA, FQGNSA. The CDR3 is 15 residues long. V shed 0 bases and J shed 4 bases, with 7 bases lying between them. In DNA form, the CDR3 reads TGTGCCAGCAGCTTAGCGGCGGCAGGGGCCAACGTCCTGACTTTC. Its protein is CASSLAAAGANVLTF.

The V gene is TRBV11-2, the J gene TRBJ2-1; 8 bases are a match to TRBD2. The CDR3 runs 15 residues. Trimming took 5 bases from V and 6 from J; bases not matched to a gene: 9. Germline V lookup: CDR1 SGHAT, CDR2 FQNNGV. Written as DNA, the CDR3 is TGTGCCAGCAGCCGAAGCGGGAGCAAGAGCAATGAGCAGTTCTTC. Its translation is CASSRSGSKSNEQFF.

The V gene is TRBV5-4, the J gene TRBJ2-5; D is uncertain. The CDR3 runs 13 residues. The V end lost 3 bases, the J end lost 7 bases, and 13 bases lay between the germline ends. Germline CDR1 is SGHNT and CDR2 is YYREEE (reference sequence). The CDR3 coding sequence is TGTGCCAGCAGCTCGCGGCTCTTCGGGACCCAGTACTTC. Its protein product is CASSSRLFGTQYF. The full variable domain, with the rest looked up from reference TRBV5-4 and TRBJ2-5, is ETGVTQSPTHLIKTRGQQVTLRCSSQSGHNTVSWYQQALGQGPQFIFQYYREEENGRGNFPPRFSGLQFPNYSSELNVNALELDDSALYLCASSSRLFGTQYFGPGTRLLVL.

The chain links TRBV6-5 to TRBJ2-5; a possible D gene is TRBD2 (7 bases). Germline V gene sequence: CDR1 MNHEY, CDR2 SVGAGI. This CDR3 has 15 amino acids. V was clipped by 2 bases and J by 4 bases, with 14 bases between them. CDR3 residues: CASSYGGGRGETQYF. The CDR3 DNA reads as TGTGCCAGCAGTTACGGGGGGGGCAGGGGAGAGACCCAGTACTTC.

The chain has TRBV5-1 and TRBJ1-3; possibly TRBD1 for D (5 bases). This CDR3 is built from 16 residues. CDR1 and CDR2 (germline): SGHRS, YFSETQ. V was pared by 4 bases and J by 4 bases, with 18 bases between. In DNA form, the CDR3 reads TGCGCCAGCAGCCGCCTTGTGGGGACTCAAGGAAACACCATATATTTT. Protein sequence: CASSRLVGTQGNTIYF.

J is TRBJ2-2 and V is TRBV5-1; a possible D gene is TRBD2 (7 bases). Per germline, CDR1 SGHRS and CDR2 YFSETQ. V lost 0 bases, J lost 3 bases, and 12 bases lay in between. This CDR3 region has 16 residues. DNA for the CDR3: TGCGCCAGCAGCTTGGAGGGGGGGCGTCACACCGGGGAGCTGTTTTTT. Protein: CASSLEGGRHTGELFF.